This TCR beta chain was identified in a study of OX40 agonist ivuxolimab in advanced cancers. Study-wide background: Age averaged around 59 years (range 23 to 79), and around 87% were male. Study findings and constraints: More expanded clones were seen, on average, in CD8+ T cells than in CD4+.

This CDR3 is 13 amino acids long. With 3 bases removed from V and 4 bases from J, the gap between germline ends came to 6 bases. From germline, CDR1 is SGHAT and CDR2 FQNNGV. With regard to this clone: Its target is not known.

The method was immunoSEQ multiplex PCR; TCRdb's version includes in-frame clones alone and lacks a portion of them. The data show roughly 40,000 clones, about nine tenths seen once. The TCR originated in an adult with an advanced solid tumor such as melanoma, head and neck, liver or kidney cancer. The starting material was CD4+ or CD8+ T cells sorted from blood, obtained in a trial of the OX40 agonist ivuxolimab. V is TRBV11-2 and J is TRBJ1-4; no definite D call. CDR3 amino acids: CASSLSYNEKLFF. For the CDR3, the DNA is TGTGCCAGCAGCTTGAGCTATAATGAAAAACTGTTTTTT. Full variable domain (rest looked up from reference TRBV11-2 and TRBJ1-4): EAGVAQSPRYKIIEKRQSVAFWCNPISGHATLYWYQQILGQGPKLLIQFQNNGVVDDSQLPKDRFSAERLKGVDSTLKIQPAKLEDSAVYLCASSLSYNEKLFFGSGTQLSVL.